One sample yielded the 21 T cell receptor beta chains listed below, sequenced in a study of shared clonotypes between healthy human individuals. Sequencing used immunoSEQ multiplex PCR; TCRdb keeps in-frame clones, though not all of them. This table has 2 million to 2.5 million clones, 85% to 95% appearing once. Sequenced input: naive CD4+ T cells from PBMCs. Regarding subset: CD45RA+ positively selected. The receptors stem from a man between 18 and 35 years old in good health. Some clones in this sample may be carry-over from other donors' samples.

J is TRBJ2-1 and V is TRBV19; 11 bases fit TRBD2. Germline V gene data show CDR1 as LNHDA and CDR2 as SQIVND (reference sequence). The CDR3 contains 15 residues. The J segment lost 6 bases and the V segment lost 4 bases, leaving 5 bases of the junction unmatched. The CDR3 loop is CASSTLAGDGNEQFF. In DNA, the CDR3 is TGTGCCAGTAGTACACTAGCGGGAGATGGCAATGAGCAGTTCTTC.

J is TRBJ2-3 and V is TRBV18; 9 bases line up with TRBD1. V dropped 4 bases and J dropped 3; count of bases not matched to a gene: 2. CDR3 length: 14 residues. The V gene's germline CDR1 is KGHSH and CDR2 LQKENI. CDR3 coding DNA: TGTGCCAGCTCACGAGGACAGGGGACAGATACGCAGTATTTT. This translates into CASSRGQGTDTQYF.

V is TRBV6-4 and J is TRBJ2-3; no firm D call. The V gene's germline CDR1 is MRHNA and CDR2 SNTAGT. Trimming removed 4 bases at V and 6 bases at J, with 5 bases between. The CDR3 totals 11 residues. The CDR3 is CASSAGDTQYF. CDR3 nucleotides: TGTGCCAGCAGTGCCGGGGATACGCAGTATTTT.

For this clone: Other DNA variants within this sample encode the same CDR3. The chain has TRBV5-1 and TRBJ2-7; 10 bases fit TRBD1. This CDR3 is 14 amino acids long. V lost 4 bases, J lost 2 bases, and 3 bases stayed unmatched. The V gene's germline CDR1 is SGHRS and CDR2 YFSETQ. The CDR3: CASSRDRGPYEQYF. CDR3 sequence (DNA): TGCGCCAGCAGCCGTGACAGGGGGCCCTACGAGCAGTACTTC. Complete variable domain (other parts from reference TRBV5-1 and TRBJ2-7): KAGVTQTPRYLIKTRGQQVTLSCSPISGHRSVSWYQQTPGQGLQFLFEYFSETQRNKGNFPGRFSGRQFSNSRSEMNVSTLELGDSALYLCASSRDRGPYEQYFGPGTRLTVT.

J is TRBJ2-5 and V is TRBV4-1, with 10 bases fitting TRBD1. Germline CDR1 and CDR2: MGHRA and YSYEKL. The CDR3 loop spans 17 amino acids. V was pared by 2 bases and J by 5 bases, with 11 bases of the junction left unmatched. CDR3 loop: CASSQRLTGGGTETQYF. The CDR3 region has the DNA TGCGCCAGCAGCCAACGTTTGACAGGGGGCGGTACGGAGACCCAGTACTTC.

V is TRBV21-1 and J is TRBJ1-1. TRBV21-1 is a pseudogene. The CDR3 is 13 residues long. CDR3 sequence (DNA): TGTGCCAGCAGCAAAGTGGAGATGCGGGGGGCTTTCTTT. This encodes CASSKVEMRGAFF.

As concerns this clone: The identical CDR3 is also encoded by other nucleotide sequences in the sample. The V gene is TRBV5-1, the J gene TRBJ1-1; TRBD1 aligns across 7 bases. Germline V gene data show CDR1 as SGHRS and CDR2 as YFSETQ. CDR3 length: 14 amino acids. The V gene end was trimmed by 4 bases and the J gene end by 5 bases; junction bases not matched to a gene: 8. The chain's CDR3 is CASSLRQGGTEAFF. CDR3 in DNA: TGCGCCAGCAGCCTACGACAGGGAGGGACTGAAGCTTTCTTT. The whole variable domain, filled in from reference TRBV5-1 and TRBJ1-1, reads KAGVTQTPRYLIKTRGQQVTLSCSPISGHRSVSWYQQTPGQGLQFLFEYFSETQRNKGNFPGRFSGRQFSNSRSEMNVSTLELGDSALYLCASSLRQGGTEAFFGQGTRLTVV.

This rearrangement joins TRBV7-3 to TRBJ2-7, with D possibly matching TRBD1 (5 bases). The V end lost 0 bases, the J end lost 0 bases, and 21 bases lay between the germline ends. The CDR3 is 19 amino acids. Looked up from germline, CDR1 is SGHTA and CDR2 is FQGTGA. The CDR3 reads CASSLTLGVGQGSSYEQYF. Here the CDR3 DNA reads TGTGCCAGCAGCTTAACCTTAGGTGTTGGGCAGGGATCCTCCTACGAGCAGTACTTC.

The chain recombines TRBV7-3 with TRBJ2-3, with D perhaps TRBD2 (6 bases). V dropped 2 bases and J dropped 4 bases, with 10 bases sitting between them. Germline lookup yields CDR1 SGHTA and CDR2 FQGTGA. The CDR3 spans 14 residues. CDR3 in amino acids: CASSLGGISDTQYF. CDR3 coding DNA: TGTGCCAGCAGCTTAGGCGGGATCTCAGATACGCAGTATTTT.

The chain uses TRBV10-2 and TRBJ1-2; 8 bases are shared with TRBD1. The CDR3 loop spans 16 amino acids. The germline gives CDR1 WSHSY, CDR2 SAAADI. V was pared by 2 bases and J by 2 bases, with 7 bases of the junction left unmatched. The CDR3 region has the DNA TGCGCCAGCAGTGAGACAGGGGGGTTGCCCAACTATGGCTACACCTTC. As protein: CASSETGGLPNYGYTF.

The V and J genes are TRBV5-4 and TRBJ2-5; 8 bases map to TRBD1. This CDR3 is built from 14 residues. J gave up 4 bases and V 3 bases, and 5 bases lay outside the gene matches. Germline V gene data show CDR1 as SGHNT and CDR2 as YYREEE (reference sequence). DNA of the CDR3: TGTGCCAGCAGCTCCACAGGGGGTCGAGAGACCCAGTACTTC. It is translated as CASSSTGGRETQYF.

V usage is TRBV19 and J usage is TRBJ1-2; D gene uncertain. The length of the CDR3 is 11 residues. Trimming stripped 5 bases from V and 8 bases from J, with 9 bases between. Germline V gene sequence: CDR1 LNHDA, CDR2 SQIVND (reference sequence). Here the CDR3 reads CASSAFGGYTF. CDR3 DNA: TGTGCCAGTAGTGCCTTTGGGGGCTACACCTTC.

The CDR3: CASSLDPTVNYGYTF. CDR3 DNA: TGCGCCAGCAGCTTGGATCCGACAGTTAACTATGGCTACACCTTC. The V call is TRBV5-1, the J call TRBJ1-2, with D perhaps matching TRBD1 (5 bases). This CDR3 is built from 15 residues. V was shortened by 0 bases and J by 1 base, with 10 bases between the two germline ends. The germline gives CDR1 SGHRS, CDR2 YFSETQ.

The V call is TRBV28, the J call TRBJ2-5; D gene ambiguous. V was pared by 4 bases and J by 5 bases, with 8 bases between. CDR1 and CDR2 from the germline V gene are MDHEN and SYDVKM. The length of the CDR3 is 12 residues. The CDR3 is CASSWRLETQYF. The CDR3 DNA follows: TGTGCCAGCAGTTGGCGGCTTGAGACCCAGTACTTC.

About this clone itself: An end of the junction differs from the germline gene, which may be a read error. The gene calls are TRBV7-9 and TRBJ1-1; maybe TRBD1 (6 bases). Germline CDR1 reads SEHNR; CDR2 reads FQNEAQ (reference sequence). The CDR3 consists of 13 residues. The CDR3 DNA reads TGTGCCAGCAGCTTAGCGATGATACAGGGTGTAGTCTTT. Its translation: CASSLAMIQGVVF.

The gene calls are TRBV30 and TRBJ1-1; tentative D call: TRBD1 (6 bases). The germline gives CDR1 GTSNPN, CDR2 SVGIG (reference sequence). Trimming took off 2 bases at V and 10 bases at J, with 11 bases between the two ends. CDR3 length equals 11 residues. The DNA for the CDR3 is TGTGCCTGGAGTAGGGGGGCCGGAGCTTTCTTT. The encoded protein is CAWSRGAGAFF.

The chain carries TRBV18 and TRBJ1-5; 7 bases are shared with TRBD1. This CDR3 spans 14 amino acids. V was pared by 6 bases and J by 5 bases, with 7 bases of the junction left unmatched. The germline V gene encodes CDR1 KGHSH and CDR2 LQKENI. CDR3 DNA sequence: TGTGCCAGCTCGGGAGGGACAGCTGATCAGCCCCAGCATTTT. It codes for CASSGGTADQPQHF.

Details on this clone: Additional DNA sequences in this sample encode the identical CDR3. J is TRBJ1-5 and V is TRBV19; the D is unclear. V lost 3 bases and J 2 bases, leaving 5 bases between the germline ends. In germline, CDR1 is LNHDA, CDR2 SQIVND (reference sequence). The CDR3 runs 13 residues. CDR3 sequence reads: CASSILRNQPQHF. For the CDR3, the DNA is TGTGCCAGTAGTATTCTGCGCAATCAGCCCCAGCATTTT.

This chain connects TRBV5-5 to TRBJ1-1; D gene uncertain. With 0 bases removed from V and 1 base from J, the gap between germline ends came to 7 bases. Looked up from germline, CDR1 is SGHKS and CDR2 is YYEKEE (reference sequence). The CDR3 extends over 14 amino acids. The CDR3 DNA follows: TGTGCCAGCAGCTTGGTAGTAAGGAACACTGAAGCTTTCTTT. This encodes CASSLVVRNTEAFF.

The DNA for the CDR3 is TGTGCCAGCAGCTTAGCGCCCCTTGGGCGAGGGAGTGGCTACGAGCAGTACTTC. This encodes CASSLAPLGRGSGYEQYF. This sequence joins TRBV7-2 and TRBJ2-7; D possibly corresponds to TRBD2 (5 bases). CDR1 is SGHTA and CDR2 is FQGNSA in the germline V gene. This CDR3 region has 18 residues. Trimming stripped 0 bases from V and 3 bases from J, with 21 bases between. The whole variable domain, remainder taken from reference TRBV7-2 and TRBJ2-7, is GAGVSQSPSNKVTEKGKDVELRCDPISGHTALYWYRQSLGQGLEFLIYFQGNSAPDKSGLPSDRFSAERTGGSVSTLTIQRTQQEDSAVYLCASSLAPLGRGSGYEQYFGPGTRLTVT.

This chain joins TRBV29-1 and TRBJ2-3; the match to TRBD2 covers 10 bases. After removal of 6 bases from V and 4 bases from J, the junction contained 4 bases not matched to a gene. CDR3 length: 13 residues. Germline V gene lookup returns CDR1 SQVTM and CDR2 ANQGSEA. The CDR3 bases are TGCAGCGTCGGTAGCGGGAGGTCAGATACGCAGTATTTT. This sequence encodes CSVGSGRSDTQYF.